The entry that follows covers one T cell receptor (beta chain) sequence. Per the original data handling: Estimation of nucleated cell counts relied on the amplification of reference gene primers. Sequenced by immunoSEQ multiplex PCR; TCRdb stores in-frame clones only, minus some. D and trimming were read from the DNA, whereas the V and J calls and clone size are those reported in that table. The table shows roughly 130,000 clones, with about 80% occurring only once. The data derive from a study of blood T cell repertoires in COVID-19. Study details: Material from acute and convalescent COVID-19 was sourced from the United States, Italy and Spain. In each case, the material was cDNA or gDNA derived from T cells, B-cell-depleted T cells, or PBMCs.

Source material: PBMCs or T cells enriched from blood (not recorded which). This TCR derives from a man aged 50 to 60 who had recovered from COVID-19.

CDR3 in DNA: TGTGCCTGGAGTGTACGGGGGGGGGATACGCAGTATTTT. Translation gives CAWSVRGGDTQYF. The J gene is TRBJ2-3, the V gene TRBV30, with 8 bases identical to TRBD2. This CDR3 spans 13 amino acids. J lost 6 bases, V lost 0 bases, and 2 bases had no gene match. Germline assignment: CDR1 GTSNPN and CDR2 SVGIG (reference sequence).